These T cell receptor beta chains were read from a single sample in a study of control samples from healthy donors and cancer patients. Produced via immunoSEQ multiplex PCR; TCRdb's table is partial and in-frame only. Of roughly 99,000 clones in the sample, about four fifths were seen once. Material: blood. The origin of the receptors is a man aged 55 to 70 in good health. The CDR3 runs from the conserved cysteine through the conserved F or W. The D gene is left open where the match is weak. The size field is filled for only some rows; it gives once, few, many or a size class.

D	J	V	size	DNA	CDR3
NA	TRBJ1-1	TRBV6-6	NA	TGTGCCAGCAACAGGGCCACTGAAGCTTTCTTT	CASNRATEAFF
NA	TRBJ1-2	TRBV6-6	NA	TGTGCCAGCAGTACTCGGCAATCTAACTATGGCTACACCTTC	CASSTRQSNYGYTF
NA	TRBJ2-3	TRBV18	NA	TGTGCCAGCTCACTCCGGGACACAGATACGCAGTATTTT	CASSLRDTDTQYF
NA	TRBJ2-1	TRBV18	NA	TGTGCCAGCTCACCTGGAGGGAACTACAATGAGCAGTTCTTC	CASSPGGNYNEQFF
NA	TRBJ1-6	TRBV30	many	TGTGCCTGGGGGGCTGAGTATAATTCACCCCTCCACTTT	CAWGAEYNSPLHF
NA	TRBJ1-2	TRBV6-2/TRBV6-3	NA	TGTGCCAGCAGTGCGGCCCTGGGGAACTATGGCTACACCTTC	CASSAALGNYGYTF
TRBD2	TRBJ2-7	TRBV6-1	NA	TGTGCCAGCAGTGAAAAGGCTAGCGGGGACGAGCAGTACTTC	CASSEKASGDEQYF
TRBD1	TRBJ2-1	TRBV27	many	TGTGCCAGCAAGTGGACAGGCCATCACAATGAGCAGTTCTTC	CASKWTGHHNEQFF
NA	TRBJ1-1	TRBV2	NA	TGTGCCAGCAGTGAAGCGCTTAGCACAAATGAAGCTTTCTTT	CASSEALSTNEAFF
NA	TRBJ2-3	TRBV28	NA	TGTGCCGGGGGTACAAGCACAGATACGCAGTATTTT	CAGGTSTDTQYF
NA	TRBJ1-3	TRBV5-4	NA	TGTGCCAGCAGCGAAGGGACATCTCGTCCGGGAAACACCATATATTTT	CASSEGTSRPGNTIYF
TRBD1	TRBJ1-6	TRBV13	once	TGTGCCAGCAGCTTAGTTATAGGACAGGGGCTCGGGAGTGGAAATTCACCCCTCCACTTT	CASSLVIGQGLGSGNSPLHF
NA	TRBJ1-1	TRBV6-6	NA	TGTGCCAGCATCCCCGGCTGGAACACTGAAGCTTTCTTT	CASIPGWNTEAFF
NA	TRBJ1-1	TRBV4-1	once	TGCGCCAGCAGCCAAGACCAGGTGGGGAACACTGAAGCTTTCTTT	CASSQDQVGNTEAFF
NA	TRBJ2-3	TRBV28	NA	TGTGCCAGCAGCCCCGGACCCACTAGCACAGATACGCAGTATTTT	CASSPGPTSTDTQYF
NA	TRBJ1-1	TRBV7-9	NA	TGTGCCGGTAATCCGGTGGGTCCGGGGGACACTGAAGCTTTCTTT	CAGNPVGPGDTEAFF
TRBD1	TRBJ1-1	TRBV12-3/TRBV12-4	NA	TGTGCCAGCAGCCCCCAGGGGGCTACTGAAGCTTTCTTT	CASSPQGATEAFF
TRBD1	TRBJ2-5	TRBV5-1	NA	TGCGCCAGCAGCCGCCGGGACAGGGGGCGAGAGACCCAGTACTTC	CASSRRDRGRETQYF
NA	TRBJ2-3	TRBV28	NA	TGTGCCAGCAGTTTGAGTCCCGGGATGCTAGATACGCAGTATTTT	CASSLSPGMLDTQYF
NA	TRBJ1-4	TRBV19	NA	TGTGCCAGTAGTCCGGGACATGAAAAACTGTTTTTT	CASSPGHEKLFF
NA	TRBJ1-2	TRBV6-5	NA	TGTGCCAGCAGTTACTCCTGGGGAGGGGGCTATGGCTACACCTTC	CASSYSWGGGYGYTF
TRBD1	TRBJ1-5	TRBV15	NA	TGTGCCACCAGCAGACAGGGGGCTCAGCCCCAGCATTTT	CATSRQGAQPQHF
NA	TRBJ1-3	TRBV7-2	NA	TGTGCCAGCAGCCCGGGACTGAGAAACACCATATATTTT	CASSPGLRNTIYF
NA	TRBJ1-1	TRBV10-3	NA	TGTGCCATCAGGGCAACGAACACTGAAGCTTTCTTT	CAIRATNTEAFF
NA	TRBJ2-3	TRBV5-4	once	TGTGCCAGCAGCTTGGACCGTGCTGGAACAGATACGCAGTATTTT	CASSLDRAGTDTQYF
TRBD2	TRBJ2-1	TRBV28	NA	TGTGCCAGCAGTAACGAAGCGGGGGTGGTCCAGTTCTTC	CASSNEAGVVQFF
TRBD1	TRBJ2-7	TRBV27	NA	TGTGCCAGCAGTTCCTGGACAGGGCGGAAATACGAGCAGTACTTC	CASSSWTGRKYEQYF
NA	TRBJ1-1	TRBV30	few	TGTGCCTGGACCAGGGCGATGAACACTGAAGCTTTCTTT	CAWTRAMNTEAFF
TRBD1	TRBJ1-1	TRBV6-6	NA	TGTGCCAGCAGGTGGACAGGACAGATGAACACTGAAGCTTTCTTT	CASRWTGQMNTEAFF
NA	TRBJ1-1	TRBV24-1	NA	TGTGCCACCAGTGACGGGGCGCGGACTGAAGCTTTCTTT	CATSDGARTEAFF
NA	TRBJ1-2	TRBV18	NA	TGTGCCAGCTCACCGACGGGGGTCAACTATGGCTACACCTTC	CASSPTGVNYGYTF
NA	TRBJ1-2	TRBV9	once	TGTGCCAGCAGCCCATATGGGCCTAAGTATGGCTACACCTTC	CASSPYGPKYGYTF
NA	TRBJ2-5	TRBV18	NA	TGTGCCAGCTCCCCACAAGAGACCCAGTACTTC	CASSPQETQYF
NA	TRBJ2-7	TRBV7-9	NA	TGTGCCAGCAGCTTTGCGGCAACCTACGAGCAGTACTTC	CASSFAATYEQYF
NA	TRBJ2-5	TRBV18	NA	TGTGCCAGCTCACCAGACCTAGGGGTTCTGACCCAGTACTTC	CASSPDLGVLTQYF
NA	TRBJ1-4	TRBV5-5	NA	TGTGCCAGCAGCCTTCTACGGGGGCACGGTACTAATGAAAAACTGTTTTTT	CASSLLRGHGTNEKLFF
NA	TRBJ1-1	TRBV15	NA	TGTGCCACCAGCAGAGATGTAGGGGGCACTGAAGCTTTCTTT	CATSRDVGGTEAFF
NA	TRBJ1-4	TRBV6-5	NA	TGTGCCAGCTCCCGGGGGGGAGTTGAAAAACTGTTTTTT	CASSRGGVEKLFF
NA	TRBJ2-7	TRBV13	NA	TGTGCCAGCAGCTTAGGCGTCTACGAGCAGTACTTC	CASSLGVYEQYF
NA	TRBJ1-1	TRBV5-1	NA	TGCGCCAGCAGCTTGACCCAGGTGAACACTGAAGCTTTCTTT	CASSLTQVNTEAFF